This T cell receptor (beta chain) stems from a study of Ad26.COV2.S vaccination and SARS-CoV-2 variants. Study summary: Ad26.COV2.S was injected intramuscularly once or twice, 56 days apart.

Treatment indicated: around 19 received Ad26.COV2.S at low or high dose, single or two shots; about 5 received placebo; per-sample allocation not given. On day 63 after the first injection, vaccine and placebo recipients gave samples. Here immunoSEQ multiplex PCR was the method, and the copy in TCRdb shows in-frame clones only, minus some. The repertoire has approximately 500,000 clones, 87% of them found once; the top ten carry roughly 13%. V was clipped by 4 bases and J by 7 bases, with 12 bases between them. The CDR3 covers 13 residues. The V gene's germline CDR1 is SGDLS and CDR2 YYNGEE. Sequences were derived from peripheral blood, sampled in a trial of Ad26.COV2.S vaccine versus placebo. This TCR was sampled from a person between 18 and 59 years old who received the Ad26.COV2.S COVID-19 vaccine or a placebo. V is TRBV9 and J is TRBJ2-1; weak D call: TRBD1 (5 bases). The DNA for the CDR3 is TGTGCCAGCAGCTCGCGGCCAGGGAATGAGCAGTTCTTC. It is translated as CASSSRPGNEQFF.